The clone carrying this TCR beta chain was picked up a small number of times. Antigen unknown. This sample is part of a study of post-analysis software for immune sequencing data. Findings and caveats of the study: Four to six TRBV segments, including TRBV5-6, TRBV5-1 and TRBV20-1, were more frequent in patients than controls. For normalized Chao1 diversity, multiple sclerosis patients scored significantly lower than controls did.

CDR1 and CDR2 from the germline V gene are DFQATT and SNEGSKA (reference sequence). The length of the CDR3 is 13 residues. V lost 5 bases and J lost 4, with 13 bases in between. Unique-molecular-identifier-tagged TCR beta cDNA libraries were used. From the PCR reads, TCRdb called clonotypes with MiXCR, one entry per CDR3 protein. The table lists around 400,000 distinct CDR3 sequences, approximately 42% of them singletons. The TCR sequence derives from a girl under 10 years old with multiple sclerosis. The V gene is TRBV20-1, the J gene TRBJ2-3; the D gene is possibly TRBD1 (5 bases). Sequenced: blood. The CDR3 DNA follows: TGCAGTGCTTTGACAGATATAGCAGATACGCAGTATTTT. Amino acid sequence: CSALTDIADTQYF.